This TCR beta chain was identified in a study of neoadjuvant anti-PD-1 for oral cavity cancer (TCRdb year 2021). As for the study more broadly: Three to four biweekly doses of nivolumab at 3 mg/kg were mostly administered to patients before curative-intent surgical resection. Under RECIST 1.1, patients with complete response, partial response or stable disease were classed as responders, and patients with progression were classed as non-responders. The parent correlative cohort included some 13 patients, with an approximately 30% response rate. Patients without progression received a fourth nivolumab dose around day 43 and underwent definitive surgical resection on days 50-56. Here is what the overall study found, with its caveats: After neoadjuvant nivolumab, significantly higher T cell clonality (Gini index) was found within PBMCs in non-responders than in responders. TCR analyses included only three patients per response group, and the authors called for larger cohorts for validation. A higher pretreatment blood Treg/Th17 ratio correlated with both higher pretreatment blood TCRbeta clonality and lower post-treatment tumor TCRbeta clonality.

According to the study, the label for this sample's time point signals: before neoadjuvant nivolumab. Patients had been newly diagnosed with stage II-IVA oral cavity squamous cell carcinoma, and no prior systemic or radiation treatment had been given to the patients. Everyone in the cohort had locally advanced, HPV-negative oral cavity squamous cell carcinoma. Peripheral blood mononuclear cells were analyzed directly, without maintenance or expansion in culture. Samples were obtained from a longitudinal correlative study of a single-arm phase II trial of neoadjuvant nivolumab in oral cavity squamous cell carcinoma. Subject-matched pre- and post-treatment PBMCs and tumors from three responders and three non-responders were subjected to genomic DNA-based TCRbeta sequencing. Peripheral blood mononuclear cells were drawn once before nivolumab treatment and a second time after treatment, when surgery took place. Genomic DNA was isolated from PBMCs using the Maxwell RSC DNA from Cells kit.

On this clone itself: Its antigen specificity is not known. The record has no base qualities; no much larger clone is one base away.

CDR1 is given as SGHAT and CDR2 as FQNNGV, both from the germline V gene. The CDR3 measures 15 amino acids from cysteine to phenylalanine. Only the CDR3 region is kept as DNA, spanning 45 bases read in frame from base 1. Trimming leaves V shorter by 4 bases and J shorter by 4 bases, with the junction holding 6 bases beyond the gene matches. For deep sequencing, each PBMC sample was run in six replicates, with libraries mostly built from 400 to 550 ng of input genomic DNA. TCRbeta libraries were prepared with the immunoSEQ hsTCRbeta kit according to the manufacturer's instructions. The completed libraries were mixed into a single pool at 3 nM, then sequenced with an Illumina NovaSeq 6000 S4 flow cell. For the original study's pipeline: Raw data preprocessing and quality control were performed with the immunoSEQ Analyzer. The analysis was limited to productive rearrangements, and each clonotype was defined by a unique CDR3 amino acid sequence. Repertoire clonality was estimated as the Gini-Simpson index, computed with the R package tcR. Student's t test was used to compare Gini indices, and Pearson correlation was used to assess associations with tumor size change. In its TCRdb copy, this immuneACCESS table keeps in-frame sequences only and misses some clones. Where compared with another copy, unresolved V genes explain less than half of these, and the others have no known cause. Clone size and the V and J calls come from that table; the DNA yielded D and trimming. This sample gives thousands of clones in total; around 80% of them show up just once. Clones ranked in the top ten supply less than 3.5% of the sample.

This receptor was taken from a person aged 35-80 years with oral cavity squamous cell carcinoma. Sequenced here: PBMCs, sampled before nivolumab (anti-PD-1) treatment. This chain is built from TRBV11-2 and TRBJ2-1; 8 nucleotides in the junction match TRBD2. CDR3 region: CASSYTIAGYNEQFF. The nucleotide sequence reads as follows: TGTGCCAGCAGCTATACGATAGCGGGGTACAATGAGCAGTTCTTC. With the portions outside the CDR3 filled from the reference TRBV11-2 and TRBJ2-1 genes, the complete variable region becomes EAGVAQSPRYKIIEKRQSVAFWCNPISGHATLYWYQQILGQGPKLLIQFQNNGVVDDSQLPKDRFSAERLKGVDSTLKIQPAKLEDSAVYLCASSYTIAGYNEQFFGPGTRLTVL.